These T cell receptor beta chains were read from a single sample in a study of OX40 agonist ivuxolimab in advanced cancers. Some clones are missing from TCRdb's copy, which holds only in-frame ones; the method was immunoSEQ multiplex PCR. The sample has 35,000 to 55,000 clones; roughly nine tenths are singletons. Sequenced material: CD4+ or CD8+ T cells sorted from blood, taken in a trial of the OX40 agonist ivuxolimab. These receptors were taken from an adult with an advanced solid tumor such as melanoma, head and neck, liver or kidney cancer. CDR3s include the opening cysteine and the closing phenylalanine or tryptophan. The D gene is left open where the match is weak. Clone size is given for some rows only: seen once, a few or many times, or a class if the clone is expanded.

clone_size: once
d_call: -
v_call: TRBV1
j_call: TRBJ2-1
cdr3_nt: TGCACCAGCAGCCAAAGACTAGCGGGAGTCAATGAGCAGTTCTTC
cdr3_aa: CTSSQRLAGVNEQFF

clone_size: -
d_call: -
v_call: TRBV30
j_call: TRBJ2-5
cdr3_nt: TGTGCCTGGAGAGGGCCCGGGACGGGGGAGCAGTACTTC
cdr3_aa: CAWRGPGTGEQYF

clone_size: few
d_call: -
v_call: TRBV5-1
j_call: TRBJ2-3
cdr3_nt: TGCGCCAGCAGCCCGATTGACACAGGTGTAAGCACAGATACGCAGTATTTT
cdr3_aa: CASSPIDTGVSTDTQYF

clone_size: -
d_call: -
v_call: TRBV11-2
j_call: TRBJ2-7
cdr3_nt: TGTGCCAGCAGCCCGGGGCCCTTCTACGAGCAGTACTTC
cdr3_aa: CASSPGPFYEQYF

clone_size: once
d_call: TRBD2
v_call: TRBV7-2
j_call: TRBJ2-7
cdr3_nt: TGTGCCAGCAGCTTGTTGGCGGGAGGGGTAAGCTCCTACGAGCAGTACTTC
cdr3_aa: CASSLLAGGVSSYEQYF

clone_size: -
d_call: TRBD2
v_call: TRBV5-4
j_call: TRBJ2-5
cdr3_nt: TGTGCCAGCAGCTTGGTGGGGGGGAGCGGCGAGACCCAGTACTTC
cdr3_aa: CASSLVGGSGETQYF

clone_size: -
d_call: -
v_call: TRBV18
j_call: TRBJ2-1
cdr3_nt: TGTGCCAGCTCACCAGTCCGGGTGGAGACAAGTGAGCAGTTCTTC
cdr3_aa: CASSPVRVETSEQFF

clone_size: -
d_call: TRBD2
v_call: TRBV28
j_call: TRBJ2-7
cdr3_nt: TGTGCCAGCAGGACTCATGGACTAGCGGGAGGCAATGGCTACGAGCAGTACTTC
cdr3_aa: CASRTHGLAGGNGYEQYF

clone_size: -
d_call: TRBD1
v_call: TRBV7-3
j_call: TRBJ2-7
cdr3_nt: TGTGCCAGCAGCTCTGGGGGACAGGGTTCATACGAGCAGTACTTC
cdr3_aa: CASSSGGQGSYEQYF

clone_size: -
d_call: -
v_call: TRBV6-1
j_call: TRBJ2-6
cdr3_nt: TGTGCCAGCAGACCTCAGCCCTCTGGGGCCAACGTCCTGACTTTC
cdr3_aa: CASRPQPSGANVLTF

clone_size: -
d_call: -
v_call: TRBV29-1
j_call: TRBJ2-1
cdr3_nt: TGCAGCGTTGGAGGCCCTCCCCTACCCTACAATGAGCAGTTCTTC
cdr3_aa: CSVGGPPLPYNEQFF

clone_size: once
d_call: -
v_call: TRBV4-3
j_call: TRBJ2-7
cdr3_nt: TGCGCCAGCAGCCAAGGACCCTCATCCTACGAGCAGTACTTC
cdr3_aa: CASSQGPSSYEQYF

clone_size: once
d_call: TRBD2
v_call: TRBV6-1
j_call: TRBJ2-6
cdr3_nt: TGTGCCACCAGGTTAGGGAGGGCTGGGGCCAACGTCCTGACTTTC
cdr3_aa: CATRLGRAGANVLTF

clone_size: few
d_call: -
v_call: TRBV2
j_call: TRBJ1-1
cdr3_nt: TGTGCCAGCAGAGACGACAGGAGCCCTCGGAACACTGAAGCTTTCTTT
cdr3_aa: CASRDDRSPRNTEAFF

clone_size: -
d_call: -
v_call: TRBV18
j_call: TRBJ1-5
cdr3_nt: TGTGCCAGCAGATCGGGGGGGAGCGGCAATCAGCCCCAGCATTTT
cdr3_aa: CASRSGGSGNQPQHF

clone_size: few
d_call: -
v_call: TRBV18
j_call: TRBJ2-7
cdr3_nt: TGTGCCAGCTCACCGGACTCCTACGAGCAGTACTTC
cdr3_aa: CASSPDSYEQYF

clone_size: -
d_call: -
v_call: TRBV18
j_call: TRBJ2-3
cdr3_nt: TGTGCCAGCTCACCTAGCACAGATACGCAGTATTTT
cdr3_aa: CASSPSTDTQYF

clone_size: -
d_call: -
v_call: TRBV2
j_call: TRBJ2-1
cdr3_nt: TGTGCCAGCAGCCCCTTAAAACGTTCTTTCAATGAGCAGTTCTTC
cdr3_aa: CASSPLKRSFNEQFF

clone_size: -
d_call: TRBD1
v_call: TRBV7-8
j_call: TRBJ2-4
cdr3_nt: TGTGCCAGCAGCCACGAGGTGGCAGGGGGCCTCCAGGGGCCGGAAAACATTCAGTACTTC
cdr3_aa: CASSHEVAGGLQGPENIQYF

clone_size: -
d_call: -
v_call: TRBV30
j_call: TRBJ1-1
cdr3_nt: TGTGCCTGGAGCGGGACCCCCGATTCTCAAGACACTGAAGCTTTCTTT
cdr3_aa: CAWSGTPDSQDTEAFF

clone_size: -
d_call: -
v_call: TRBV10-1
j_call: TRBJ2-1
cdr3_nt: TGCGCCAGCAGTGAGTCTAGGACTAATGAGCAGTTCTTC
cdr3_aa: CASSESRTNEQFF

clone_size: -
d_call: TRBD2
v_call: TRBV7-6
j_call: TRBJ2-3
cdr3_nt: TGTGCCAGCAGCATTGGGACTAGCGGGAGCACAGATACGCAGTATTTT
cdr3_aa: CASSIGTSGSTDTQYF

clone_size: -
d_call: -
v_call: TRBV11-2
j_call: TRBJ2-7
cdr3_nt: TGTGCCAGCAGCTCCTCGGGGGCAGGGTTGTCCTACGAGCAGTACTTC
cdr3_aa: CASSSSGAGLSYEQYF

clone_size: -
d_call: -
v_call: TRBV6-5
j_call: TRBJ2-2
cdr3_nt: TGTGCCAGCAGTTACGGTTGGCTAGACACCGGGGAGCTGTTTTTT
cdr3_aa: CASSYGWLDTGELFF

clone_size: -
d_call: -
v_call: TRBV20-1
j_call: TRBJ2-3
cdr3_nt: TGCAGTGCGCGGCTAGCGGATACGCAGTATTTT
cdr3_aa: CSARLADTQYF

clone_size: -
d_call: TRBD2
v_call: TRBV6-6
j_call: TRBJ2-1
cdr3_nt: TGTGCCAGCAGCGATAGCGGGACTTACAATGAGCAGTTCTTC
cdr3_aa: CASSDSGTYNEQFF

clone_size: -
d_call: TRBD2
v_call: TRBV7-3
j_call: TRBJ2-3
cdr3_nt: TGTGCCAGCAGCTCGACTAGCGGGAGATGGTCAGATACGCAGTATTTT
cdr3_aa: CASSSTSGRWSDTQYF

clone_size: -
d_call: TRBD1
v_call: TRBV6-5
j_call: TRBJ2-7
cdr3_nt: TGTGCCAGCAGTTTCCGGGACAGGGGGACCTACGAGCAGTACTTC
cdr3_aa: CASSFRDRGTYEQYF

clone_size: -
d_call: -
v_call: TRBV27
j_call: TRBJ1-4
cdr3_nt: TGTGCCAGCAGTTGGGGCGGGGGGCGAGCTAATGAAAAACTGTTTTTT
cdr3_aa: CASSWGGGRANEKLFF

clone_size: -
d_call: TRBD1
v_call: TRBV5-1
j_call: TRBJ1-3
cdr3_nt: TGCGCCAGCAGCTTGGCCTGGGACAGATATAACCGCTTCTCTGGAAACACCATATATTTT
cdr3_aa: CASSLAWDRYNRFSGNTIYF

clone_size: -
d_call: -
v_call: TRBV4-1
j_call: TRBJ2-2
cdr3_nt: TGCGCCAGCAGCCAAGAAAGACCTCGGGCCGGGGAGCTGTTTTTT
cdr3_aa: CASSQERPRAGELFF

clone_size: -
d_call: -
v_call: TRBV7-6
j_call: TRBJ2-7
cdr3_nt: TGTGCCAGCAGCAACTCCTACGAGCAGTACTTC
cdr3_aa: CASSNSYEQYF

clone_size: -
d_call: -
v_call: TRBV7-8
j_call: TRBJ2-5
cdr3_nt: TGTGCCAGCAGCTTAGTGGCGGGGAGTAGGGAGACCCAGTACTTC
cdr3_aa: CASSLVAGSRETQYF

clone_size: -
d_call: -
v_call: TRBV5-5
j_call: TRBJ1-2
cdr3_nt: TGTGCCAGCAGCTTGCTGGGCCCAGGGGCTGATGGCTACACCTTC
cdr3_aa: CASSLLGPGADGYTF

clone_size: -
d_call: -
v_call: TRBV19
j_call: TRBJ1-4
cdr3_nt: TGTGCCAGTAGTACGCGGGCTTCTAATGAAAAACTGTTTTTT
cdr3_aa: CASSTRASNEKLFF

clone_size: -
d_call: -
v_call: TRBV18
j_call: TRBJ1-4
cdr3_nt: TGTGCCAGCTCAATACGACAGTACGATAATGAAAAACTGTTTTTT
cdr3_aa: CASSIRQYDNEKLFF

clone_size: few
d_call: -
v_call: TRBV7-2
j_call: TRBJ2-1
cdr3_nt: TGTGCCAGCAGCTTAAAGAGCTCCTACAATGAGCAGTTCTTC
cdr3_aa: CASSLKSSYNEQFF

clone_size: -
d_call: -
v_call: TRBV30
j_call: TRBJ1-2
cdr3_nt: TGTGCCTGGAGCCAAAAGGTCCCCCGAGGTAACTATGGCTACACCTTC
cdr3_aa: CAWSQKVPRGNYGYTF

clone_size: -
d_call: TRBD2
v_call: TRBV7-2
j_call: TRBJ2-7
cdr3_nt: TGTGCCAGCAGCTTAGTGCTAGCGGGAGGCGAGCAGTACTTC
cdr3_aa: CASSLVLAGGEQYF

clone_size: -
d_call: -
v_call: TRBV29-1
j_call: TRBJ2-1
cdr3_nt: TGCAGCCAGATGGGGGCTAAGAATGAGCAGTTCTTC
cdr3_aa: CSQMGAKNEQFF

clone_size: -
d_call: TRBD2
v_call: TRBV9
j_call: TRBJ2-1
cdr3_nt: TGTGCCAGCAGCGTAGGTGGGACTAGCGGGACCTCCTACAATGAGCAGTTCTTC
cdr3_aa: CASSVGGTSGTSYNEQFF

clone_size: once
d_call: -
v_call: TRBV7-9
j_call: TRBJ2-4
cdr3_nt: TGTGCCAGCAGCTCGGACACGGGCCGGACAAGACTAGCCAAAAACATTCAGTACTTC
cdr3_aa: CASSSDTGRTRLAKNIQYF

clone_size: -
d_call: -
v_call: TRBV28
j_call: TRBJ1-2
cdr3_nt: TGTGCCAGCAGGCCGACGGGGACAACGAACTATGGCTACACCTTC
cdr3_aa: CASRPTGTTNYGYTF

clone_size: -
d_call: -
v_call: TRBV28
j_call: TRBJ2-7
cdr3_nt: TGTGCCAGCAGCTCCCGCTCCTACGAGCAGTACTTC
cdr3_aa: CASSSRSYEQYF

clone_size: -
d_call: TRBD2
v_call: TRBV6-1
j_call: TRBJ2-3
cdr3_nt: TGTGCCAGCAGTGTCTTAGCGGGAGATAAAGATACGCAGTATTTT
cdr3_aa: CASSVLAGDKDTQYF

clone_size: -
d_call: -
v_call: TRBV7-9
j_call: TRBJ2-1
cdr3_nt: TGTGCCAGCAGCTTACGGTACAATGAGCAGTTCTTC
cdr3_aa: CASSLRYNEQFF

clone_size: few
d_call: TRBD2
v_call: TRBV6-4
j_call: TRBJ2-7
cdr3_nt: TGTGCCAGCGGAAGCGGGAGTTACGAGCAGTACTTC
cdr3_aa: CASGSGSYEQYF

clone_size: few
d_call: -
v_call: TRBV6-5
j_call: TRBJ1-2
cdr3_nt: TGTGCCAGCAGCCGCGTATCGAGAGGAACCTATGGCTACACCTTC
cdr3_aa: CASSRVSRGTYGYTF

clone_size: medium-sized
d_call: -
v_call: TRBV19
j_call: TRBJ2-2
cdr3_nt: TGTGCCAGTAGGCTAGACAGGGAGGCCGGGGAGCTGTTTTTT
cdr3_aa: CASRLDREAGELFF

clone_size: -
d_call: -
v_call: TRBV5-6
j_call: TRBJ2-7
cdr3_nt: TGTGCCAGCAGCTTGGTTGGGGTGGGCTACGAGCAGTACTTC
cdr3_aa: CASSLVGVGYEQYF